The sequence of this T cell receptor beta chain was determined in a study of human T cells and chemical hapten exposure. This CDR3 has 15 residues. Looked up from germline, CDR1 is MGHRA and CDR2 is YSYEKL. V shed 4 bases, J shed 4 bases, and the junction held 8 bases outside the gene matches. TCRdb re-derived calls from the RACE reads in MiXCR, one entry per CDR3 protein. The data hold tens of thousands of distinct CDR3 sequences, with under 15% observed a single time. The time point is: patch test 3, about 24 weeks after DPC sensitization. Treatment indicated: therapeutic diphenylcyclopropenone sensitization with weekly scalp DPC. Prior to each patch test being applied, blood was drawn. The template was total RNA from unfractionated whole blood.

This TCR came from a man aged 25-45 years with alopecia areata. Some clones in this sample may be carry-over from other donors' samples. The sample was whole blood, taken in connection with sensitization to the hapten diphenylcyclopropenone (DPC). The rearrangement links TRBV4-1 to TRBJ2-5; 8 nucleotides agree with TRBD1. This chain's CDR3 is CASSRGTGGAETQYF. The CDR3 nucleotides read TGCGCCAGCAGCCGCGGGACAGGTGGGGCAGAGACCCAGTACTTC.